This T cell receptor beta chain was sequenced during a study of cytomegalovirus exposure and HLA in healthy donors. This CDR3 has 13 amino acids. Germline V gene lookup returns CDR1 GTSNPN and CDR2 SVGIG (reference sequence). V lost 3 bases to trimming and J lost 5 bases; unmatched junction nucleotides: 4. The PCR used 60 Vbeta and 13 Jbeta primers. Some clones are missing from TCRdb's copy, which holds only in-frame ones; the method was immunoSEQ multiplex PCR. Among some 150,000 clones listed, approximately 80% were seen once. Whole-study findings and limits: Earlier results showed most TCR beta V segments being productive about 87% or about 30% of the time. A few V segments could not be told apart, such as TRBV6-2 and TRBV6-3, and were left out.

For this clone: The antigen remains undetermined.

The receptor's source is a male donor in good health and CMV-seronegative. This sequence joins TRBV30 and TRBJ2-1; TRBD2 matches 7 bases. Sequenced input: PBMCs. The DNA for the CDR3 is TGTGCCTGGAGGGCTAGCGGAGACAATGAGCAGTTCTTC. It translates to CAWRASGDNEQFF.